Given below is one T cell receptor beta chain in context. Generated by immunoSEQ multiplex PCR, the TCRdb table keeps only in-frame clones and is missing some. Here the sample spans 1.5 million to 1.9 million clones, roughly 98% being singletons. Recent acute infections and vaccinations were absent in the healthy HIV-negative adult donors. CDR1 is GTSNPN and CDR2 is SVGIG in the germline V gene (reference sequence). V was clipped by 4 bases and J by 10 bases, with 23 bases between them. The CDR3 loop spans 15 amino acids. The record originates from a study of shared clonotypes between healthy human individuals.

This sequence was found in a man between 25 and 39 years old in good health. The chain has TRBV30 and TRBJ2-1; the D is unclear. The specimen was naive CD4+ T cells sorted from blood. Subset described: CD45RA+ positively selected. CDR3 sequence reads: CAWKKDQSVVGEQFF. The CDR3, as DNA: TGTGCCTGGAAAAAGGACCAGTCGGTTGTTGGAGAGCAGTTCTTC.